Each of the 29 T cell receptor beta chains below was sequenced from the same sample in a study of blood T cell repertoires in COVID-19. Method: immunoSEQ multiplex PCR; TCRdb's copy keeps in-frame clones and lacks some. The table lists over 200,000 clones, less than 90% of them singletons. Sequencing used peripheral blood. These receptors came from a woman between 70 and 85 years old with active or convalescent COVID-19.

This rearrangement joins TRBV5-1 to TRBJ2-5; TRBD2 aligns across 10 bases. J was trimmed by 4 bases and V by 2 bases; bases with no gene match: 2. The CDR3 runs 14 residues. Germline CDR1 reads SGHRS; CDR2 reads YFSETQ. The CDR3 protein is CASSFSGGSETQYF. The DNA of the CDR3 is TGCGCCAGCAGCTTTAGCGGGGGGTCAGAGACCCAGTACTTC.

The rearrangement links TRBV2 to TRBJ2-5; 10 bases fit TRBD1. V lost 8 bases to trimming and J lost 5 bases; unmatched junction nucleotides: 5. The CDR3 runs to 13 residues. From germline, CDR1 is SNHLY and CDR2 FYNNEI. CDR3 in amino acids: CASADRGWETQYF. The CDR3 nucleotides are TGTGCCAGCGCGGACAGGGGGTGGGAGACCCAGTACTTC.

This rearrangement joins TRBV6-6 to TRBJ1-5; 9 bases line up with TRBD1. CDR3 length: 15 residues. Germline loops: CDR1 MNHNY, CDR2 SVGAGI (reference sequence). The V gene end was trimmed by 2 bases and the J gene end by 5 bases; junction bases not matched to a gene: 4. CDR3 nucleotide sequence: TGTGCCAGCAGTTACCCACAGGGGGCTTATCAGCCCCAGCATTTT. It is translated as CASSYPQGAYQPQHF.

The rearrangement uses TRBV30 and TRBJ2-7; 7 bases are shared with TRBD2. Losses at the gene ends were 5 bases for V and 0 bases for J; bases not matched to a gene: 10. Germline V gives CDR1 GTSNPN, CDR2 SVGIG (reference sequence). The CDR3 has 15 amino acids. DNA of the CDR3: TGTGCCTGGGTAAATGGACCGGGGGGCTCCTACGAGCAGTACTTC. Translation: CAWVNGPGGSYEQYF.

CDR3 nucleotides: TGTGCCACCAGTGATCCGCCCAGGGGGGCTAGCACTGAAGCTTTCTTT. Translating it yields CATSDPPRGASTEAFF. The V and J genes are TRBV24-1 and TRBJ1-1; 7 bases agree with TRBD1. Losses at the gene ends were 3 bases for V and 4 bases for J; bases not matched to a gene: 10. The CDR3 has 16 amino acids. CDR1 and CDR2 (germline): KGHDR, SFDVKD.

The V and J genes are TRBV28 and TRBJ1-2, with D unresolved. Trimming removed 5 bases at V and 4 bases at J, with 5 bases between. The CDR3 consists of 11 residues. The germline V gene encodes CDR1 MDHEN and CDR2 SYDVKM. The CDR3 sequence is CASSPSYGYTF. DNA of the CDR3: TGTGCCAGCAGTCCTTCCTATGGCTACACCTTC.

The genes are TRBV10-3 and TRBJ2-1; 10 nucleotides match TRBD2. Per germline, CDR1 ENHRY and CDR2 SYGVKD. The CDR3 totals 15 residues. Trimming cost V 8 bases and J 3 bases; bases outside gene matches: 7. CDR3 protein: CAIRGASGGYNEQFF. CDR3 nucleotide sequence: TGTGCCATCCGGGGGGCTAGCGGGGGCTACAATGAGCAGTTCTTC.

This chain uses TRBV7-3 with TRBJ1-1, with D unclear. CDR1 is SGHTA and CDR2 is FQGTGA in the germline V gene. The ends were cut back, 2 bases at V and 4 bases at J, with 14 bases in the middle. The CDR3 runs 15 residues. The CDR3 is CASSLQGVSGTEAFF. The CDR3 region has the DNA TGTGCCAGCAGCTTACAAGGCGTTTCGGGCACTGAAGCTTTCTTT.

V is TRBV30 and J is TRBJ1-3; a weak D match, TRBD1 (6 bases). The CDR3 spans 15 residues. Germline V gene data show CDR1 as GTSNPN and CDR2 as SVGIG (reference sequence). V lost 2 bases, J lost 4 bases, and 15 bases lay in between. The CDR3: CAWSMTQGAGNTIYF. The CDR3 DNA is TGTGCCTGGAGTATGACACAGGGTGCAGGAAACACCATATATTTT.

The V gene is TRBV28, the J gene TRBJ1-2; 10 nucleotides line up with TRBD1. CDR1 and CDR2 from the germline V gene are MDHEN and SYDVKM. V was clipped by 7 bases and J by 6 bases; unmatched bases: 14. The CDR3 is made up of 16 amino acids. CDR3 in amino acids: CASNGAGTGVHHGYTF. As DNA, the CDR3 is TGTGCCAGCAACGGAGCCGGGACAGGGGTTCATCATGGCTACACCTTC.

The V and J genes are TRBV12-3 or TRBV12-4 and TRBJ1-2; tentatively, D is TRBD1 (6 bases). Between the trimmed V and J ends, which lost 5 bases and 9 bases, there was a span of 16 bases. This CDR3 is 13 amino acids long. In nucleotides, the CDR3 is TGTGCCAGCAGTCGACTCAGGGGTGAAAGCTACACCTTC. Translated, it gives CASSRLRGESYTF.

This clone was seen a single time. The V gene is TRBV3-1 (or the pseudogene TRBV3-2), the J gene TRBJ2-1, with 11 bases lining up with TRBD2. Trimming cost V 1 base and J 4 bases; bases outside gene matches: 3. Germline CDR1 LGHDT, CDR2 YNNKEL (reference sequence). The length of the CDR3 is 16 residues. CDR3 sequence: CASSQGASGRYNEQFF. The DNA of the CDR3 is TGTGCCAGCAGCCAAGGGGCTAGCGGGAGGTACAATGAGCAGTTCTTC.

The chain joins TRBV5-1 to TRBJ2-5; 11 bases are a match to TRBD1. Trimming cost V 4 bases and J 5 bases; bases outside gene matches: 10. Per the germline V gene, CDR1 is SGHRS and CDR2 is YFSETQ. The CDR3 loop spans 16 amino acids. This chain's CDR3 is CASSHHGQGALETQYF. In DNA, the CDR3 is TGCGCCAGCAGCCACCATGGACAGGGGGCCCTGGAGACCCAGTACTTC.

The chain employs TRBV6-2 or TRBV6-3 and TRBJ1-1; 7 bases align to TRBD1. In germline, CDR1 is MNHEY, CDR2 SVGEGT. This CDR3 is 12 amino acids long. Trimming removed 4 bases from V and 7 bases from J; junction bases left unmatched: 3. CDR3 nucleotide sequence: TGTGCCAGCAGTTGGGGACAGCGTGAAGCTTTCTTT. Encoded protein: CASSWGQREAFF.

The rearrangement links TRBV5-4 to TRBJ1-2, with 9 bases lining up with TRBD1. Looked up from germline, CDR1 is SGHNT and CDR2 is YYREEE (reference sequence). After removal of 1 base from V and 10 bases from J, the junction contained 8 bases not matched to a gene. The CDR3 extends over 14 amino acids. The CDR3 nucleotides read TGTGCCAGCAGCTTGACAGGGGGCGGGGGTTTCTACACCTTC. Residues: CASSLTGGGGFYTF.

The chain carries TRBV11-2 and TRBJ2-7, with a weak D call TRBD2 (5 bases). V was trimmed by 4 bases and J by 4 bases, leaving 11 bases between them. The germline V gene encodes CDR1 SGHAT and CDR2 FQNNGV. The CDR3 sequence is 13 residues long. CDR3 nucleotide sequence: TGTGCCAGCAGCTCTGGGAGAGCTTACGAGCAGTACTTC. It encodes CASSSGRAYEQYF.

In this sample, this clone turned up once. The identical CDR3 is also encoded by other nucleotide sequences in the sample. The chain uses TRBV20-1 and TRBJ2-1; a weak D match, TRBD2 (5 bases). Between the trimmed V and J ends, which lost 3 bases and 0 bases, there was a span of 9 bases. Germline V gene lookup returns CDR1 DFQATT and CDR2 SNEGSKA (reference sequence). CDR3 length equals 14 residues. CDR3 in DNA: TGCAGTGCTAGTCGGGGAAGCTCCTACAATGAGCAGTTCTTC. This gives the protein CSASRGSSYNEQFF.

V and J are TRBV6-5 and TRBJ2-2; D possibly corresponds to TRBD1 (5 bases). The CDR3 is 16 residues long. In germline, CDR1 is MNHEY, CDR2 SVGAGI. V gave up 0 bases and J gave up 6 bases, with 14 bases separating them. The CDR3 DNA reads TGTGCCAGCAGTTACTCAGGGGCCCTACAGGCCGGGGAGCTGTTTTTT. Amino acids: CASSYSGALQAGELFF.

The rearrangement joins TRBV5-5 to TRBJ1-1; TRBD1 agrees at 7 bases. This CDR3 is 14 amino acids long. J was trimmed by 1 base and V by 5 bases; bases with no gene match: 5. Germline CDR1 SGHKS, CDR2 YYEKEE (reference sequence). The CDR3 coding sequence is TGTGCCAGCAGACTTACAGGGGAGAACACTGAAGCTTTCTTT. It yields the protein CASRLTGENTEAFF.

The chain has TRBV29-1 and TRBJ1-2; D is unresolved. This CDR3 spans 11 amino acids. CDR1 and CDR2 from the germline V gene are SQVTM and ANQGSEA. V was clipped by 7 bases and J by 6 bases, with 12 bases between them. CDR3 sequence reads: CSAPTANGYTF. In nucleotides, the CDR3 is TGCAGCGCCCCGACTGCCAATGGCTACACCTTC.

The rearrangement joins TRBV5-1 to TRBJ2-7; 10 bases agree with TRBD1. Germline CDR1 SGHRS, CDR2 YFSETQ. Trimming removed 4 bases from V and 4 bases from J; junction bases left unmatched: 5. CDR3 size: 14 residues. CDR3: CASSRDRGTYEQYF. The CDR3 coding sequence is TGCGCCAGCAGCCGGGACAGGGGTACGTACGAGCAGTACTTC.

CDR3 residues: CASSFVRLETQYF. DNA for the CDR3: TGTGCCAGCAGCTTTGTGAGGTTGGAGACCCAGTACTTC. The chain has TRBV7-2 and TRBJ2-5, with D unclear. With 3 bases removed from V and 5 bases from J, the gap between germline ends came to 10 bases. Germline values: CDR1 SGHTA, CDR2 FQGNSA. The CDR3 extends over 13 amino acids.

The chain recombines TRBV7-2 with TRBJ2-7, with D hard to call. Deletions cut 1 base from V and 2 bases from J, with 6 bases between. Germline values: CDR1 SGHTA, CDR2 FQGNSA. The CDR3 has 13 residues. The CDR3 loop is CASSLEITYEQYF. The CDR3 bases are TGTGCCAGCAGCTTAGAAATTACCTACGAGCAGTACTTC.

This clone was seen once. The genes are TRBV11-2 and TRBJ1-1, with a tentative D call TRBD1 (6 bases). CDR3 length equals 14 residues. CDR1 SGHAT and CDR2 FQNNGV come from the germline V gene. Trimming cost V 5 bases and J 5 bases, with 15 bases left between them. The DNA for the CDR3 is TGTGCCAGCAGCGTCGCTCCAGGGGAAACTGAAGCTTTCTTT. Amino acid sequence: CASSVAPGETEAFF.

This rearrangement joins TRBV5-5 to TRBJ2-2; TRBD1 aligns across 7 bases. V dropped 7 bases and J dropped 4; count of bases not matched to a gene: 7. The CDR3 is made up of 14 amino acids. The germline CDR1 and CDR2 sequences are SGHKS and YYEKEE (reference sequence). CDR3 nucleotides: TGTGCCAGCCACCGACAGGGACCCACCGGGGAGCTGTTTTTT. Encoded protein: CASHRQGPTGELFF.

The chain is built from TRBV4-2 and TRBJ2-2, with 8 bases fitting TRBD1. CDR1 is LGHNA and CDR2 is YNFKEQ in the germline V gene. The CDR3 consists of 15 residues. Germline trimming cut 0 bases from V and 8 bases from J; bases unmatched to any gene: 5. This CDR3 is CASSQESRTGGELFF. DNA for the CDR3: TGTGCCAGCAGCCAAGAGTCCCGGACAGGGGGGGAGCTGTTTTTT.

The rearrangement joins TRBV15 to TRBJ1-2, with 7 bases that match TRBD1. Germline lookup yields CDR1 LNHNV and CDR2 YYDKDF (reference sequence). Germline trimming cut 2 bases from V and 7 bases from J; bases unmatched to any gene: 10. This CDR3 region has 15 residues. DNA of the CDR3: TGTGCCACCAGCAGACCCCCGGGGACAGAAGGTGGCTACACCTTC. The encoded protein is CATSRPPGTEGGYTF.

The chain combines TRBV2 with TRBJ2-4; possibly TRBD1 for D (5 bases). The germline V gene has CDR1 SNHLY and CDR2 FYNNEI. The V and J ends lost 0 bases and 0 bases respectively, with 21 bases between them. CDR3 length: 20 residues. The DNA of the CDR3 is TGTGCCAGCAGTGAAGCTTCATACGCCGGAACAGGCTTAGCCAAAAACATTCAGTACTTC. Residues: CASSEASYAGTGLAKNIQYF. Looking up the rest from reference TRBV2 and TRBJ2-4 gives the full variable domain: EPEVTQTPSHQVTQMGQEVILRCVPISNHLYFYWYRQILGQKVEFLVSFYNNEISEKSEIFDDQFSVERPDGSNFTLKIRSTKLEDSAMYFCASSEASYAGTGLAKNIQYFGAGTRLSVL.

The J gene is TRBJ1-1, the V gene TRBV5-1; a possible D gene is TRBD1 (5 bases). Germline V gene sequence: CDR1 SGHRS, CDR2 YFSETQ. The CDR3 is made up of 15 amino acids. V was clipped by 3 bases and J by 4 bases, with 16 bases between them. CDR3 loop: CASSSLTGTSTEAFF. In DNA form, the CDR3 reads TGCGCCAGCAGCTCTCTGACGGGGACTAGCACTGAAGCTTTCTTT.